Below are 4 T cell receptor beta chains sequenced from a single sample in a study of technical replicates of blood from several donors. Clones were sequenced by immunoSEQ multiplex PCR, and TCRdb holds only the in-frame ones, with some missing. The sample contains approximately 66,000 clones, approximately 87% of which appear only once. Input material: PBMCs. These receptors came from a human donor in good health. Some clones in this sample may be carry-over from other donors' samples.

A note on this clone: The junction and the germline gene differ at one end; a read error may be behind it. Here the CDR3 DNA reads TGTGCCACCAGAAGAGATATAACAGCGGGGTCTGGTGGCTACACCTTC. It specifies CATRRDITAGSGGYTF. The rearrangement uses TRBV15 and TRBJ1-2; D remains ambiguous. CDR3 length: 16 amino acids. Germline CDR1 is LNHNV and CDR2 is YYDKDF (reference sequence).

The chain couples TRBV4-1 to TRBJ1-2, with no clear D. The CDR3 extends over 16 amino acids. Deletions cut 2 bases from V and 1 base from J, with 14 bases between. The germline V gene encodes CDR1 MGHRA and CDR2 YSYEKL. DNA for the CDR3: TGCGCCAGCAGCCAAATAACCGGTCGGTATAACTATGGCTACACCTTC. This gives the protein CASSQITGRYNYGYTF.

The chain joins TRBV27 to TRBJ1-2; D perhaps matches TRBD1 (6 bases). The CDR3 runs to 16 residues. V shed 4 bases and J shed 6 bases, with 21 bases lying between them. Germline values: CDR1 MNHEY, CDR2 SMNVEV (reference sequence). The DNA for the CDR3 is TGTGCCAGCAGTTCCCTCACAGGGTTTTGGGGCGATGGCTACACCTTC. The encoded protein is CASSSLTGFWGDGYTF.

The count of this clone is one. V usage is TRBV29-1 and J usage is TRBJ2-3, with D maybe TRBD1 (6 bases). The CDR3 is made up of 14 amino acids. V lost 4 bases and J 2 bases, leaving 13 bases between the germline ends. Germline lookup yields CDR1 SQVTM and CDR2 ANQGSEA. The chain's CDR3 is CSVGPGATTDTQYF. The CDR3 DNA reads as TGCAGCGTTGGGCCAGGGGCCACCACAGATACGCAGTATTTT.